This T cell receptor (beta chain) was obtained from a study of regulatory T cells in long-lasting Graves disease. The authors built TCR beta libraries using iRepertoire HTBI primers and Arm-PCR of CDR3 regions. MiXCR was run by TCRdb on the multiplex PCR reads, yielding one entry per CDR3 protein. The table lists 400,000 to 450,000 distinct CDR3 sequences, about 15% of them singletons, with approximately 16% in the top ten. This clonotype has ten or more counts. Time point meaning: newly diagnosed GD, antithyroid drugs for less than 3 months. Following extraction of RNA from PBMCs, that RNA was used to make the TCR library. The germline V and J ends were trimmed by 1 base and 0 bases, with 9 bases remaining between them. Germline values: CDR1 LGHDT, CDR2 YNNKEL (reference sequence). This CDR3 comprises 15 residues. This sample also belongs to another study, concerning T cells in Graves' hyperthyroidism and ophthalmopathy.

This receptor was identified in a woman aged 25 to 39 with Graves disease. The chain joins TRBV3-1 to TRBJ1-1; a weak D match, TRBD1 (5 bases). The specimen was peripheral blood mononuclear cells (PBMCs), collected at new diagnosis, from a patient treated with antithyroid drugs. In DNA form, the CDR3 reads TGTGCCAGCAGCCAAGGGGGCCTGATGAACACTGAAGCTTTCTTT. Protein sequence: CASSQGGLMNTEAFF.